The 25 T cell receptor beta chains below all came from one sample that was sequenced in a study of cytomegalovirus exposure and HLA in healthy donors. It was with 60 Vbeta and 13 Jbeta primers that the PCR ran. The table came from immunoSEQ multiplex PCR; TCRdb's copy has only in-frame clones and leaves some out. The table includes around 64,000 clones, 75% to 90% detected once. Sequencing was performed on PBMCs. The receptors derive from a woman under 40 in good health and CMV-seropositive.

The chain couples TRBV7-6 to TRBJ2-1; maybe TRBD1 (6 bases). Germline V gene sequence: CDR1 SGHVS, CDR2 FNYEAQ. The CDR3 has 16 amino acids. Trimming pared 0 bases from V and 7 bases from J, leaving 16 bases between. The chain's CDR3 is CASSLAFRGRRNEQFF. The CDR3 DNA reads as TGTGCCAGCAGCTTAGCGTTCAGGGGTAGAAGGAATGAGCAGTTCTTC.

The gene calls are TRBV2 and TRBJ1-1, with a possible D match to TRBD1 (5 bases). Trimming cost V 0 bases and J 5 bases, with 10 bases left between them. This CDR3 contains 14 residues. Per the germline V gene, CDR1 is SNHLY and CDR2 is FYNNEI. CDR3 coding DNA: TGTGCCAGCAGTGAAGCGCTTCGGGGGACTGAAGCTTTCTTT. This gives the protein CASSEALRGTEAFF.

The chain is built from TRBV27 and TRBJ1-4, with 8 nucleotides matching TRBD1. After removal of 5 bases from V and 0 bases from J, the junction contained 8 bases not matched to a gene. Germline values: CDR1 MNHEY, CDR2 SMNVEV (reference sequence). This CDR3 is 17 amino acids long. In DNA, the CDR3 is TGTGCCAGCAGTCGCGCAGGGGGCGTCACAACTAATGAAAAACTGTTTTTT. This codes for CASSRAGGVTTNEKLFF.

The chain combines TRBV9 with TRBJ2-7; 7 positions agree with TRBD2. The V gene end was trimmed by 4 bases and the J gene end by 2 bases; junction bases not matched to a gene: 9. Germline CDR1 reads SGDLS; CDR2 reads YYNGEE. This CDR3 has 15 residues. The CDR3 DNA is TGTGCCAGCAGCCCCCGGGACTACCTTACCTACGAGCAGTACTTC. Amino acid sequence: CASSPRDYLTYEQYF.

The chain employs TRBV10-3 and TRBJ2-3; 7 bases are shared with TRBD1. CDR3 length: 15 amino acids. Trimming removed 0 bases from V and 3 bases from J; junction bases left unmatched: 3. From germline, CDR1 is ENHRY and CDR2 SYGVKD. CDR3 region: CAISESRGPTDTQYF. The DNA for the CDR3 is TGTGCCATCAGTGAGTCGAGGGGGCCGACAGATACGCAGTATTTT.

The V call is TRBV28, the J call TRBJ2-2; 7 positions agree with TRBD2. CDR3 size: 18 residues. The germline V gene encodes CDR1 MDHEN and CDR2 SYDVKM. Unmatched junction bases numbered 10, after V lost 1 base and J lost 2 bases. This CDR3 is CASSLFGGGLKNTGELFF. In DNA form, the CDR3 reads TGTGCCAGCAGTTTATTCGGCGGGGGACTTAAAAACACCGGGGAGCTGTTTTTT.

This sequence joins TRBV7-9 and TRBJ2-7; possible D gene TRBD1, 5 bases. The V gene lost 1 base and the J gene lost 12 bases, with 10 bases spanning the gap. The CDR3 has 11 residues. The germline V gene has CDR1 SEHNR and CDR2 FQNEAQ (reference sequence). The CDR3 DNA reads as TGTGCCAGCAGCTTAGTAGGGGAAGCGTACTTC. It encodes CASSLVGEAYF.

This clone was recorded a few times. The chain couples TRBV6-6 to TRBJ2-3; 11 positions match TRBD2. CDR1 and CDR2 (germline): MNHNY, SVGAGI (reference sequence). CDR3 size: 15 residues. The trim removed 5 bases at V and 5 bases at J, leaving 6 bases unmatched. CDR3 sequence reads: CASSDSGRAGDTQYF. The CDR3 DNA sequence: TGTGCCAGCAGTGATAGCGGGAGGGCCGGAGATACGCAGTATTTT.

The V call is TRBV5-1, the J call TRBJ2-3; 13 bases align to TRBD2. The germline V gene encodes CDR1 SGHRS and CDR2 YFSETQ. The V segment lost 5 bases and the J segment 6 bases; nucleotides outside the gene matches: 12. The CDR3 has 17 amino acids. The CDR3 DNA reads TGCGCCAGCAGTCCAACAACTAGCGGGAGGGCCCCCGATACGCAGTATTTT. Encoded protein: CASSPTTSGRAPDTQYF.

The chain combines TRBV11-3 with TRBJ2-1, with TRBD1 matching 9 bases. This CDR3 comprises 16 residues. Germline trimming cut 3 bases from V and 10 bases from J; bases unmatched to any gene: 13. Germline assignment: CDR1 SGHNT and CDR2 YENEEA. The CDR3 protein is CASSFSGTGSLGEQFF. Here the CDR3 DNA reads TGTGCCAGCAGCTTCTCCGGGACAGGGTCGCTAGGAGAGCAGTTCTTC.

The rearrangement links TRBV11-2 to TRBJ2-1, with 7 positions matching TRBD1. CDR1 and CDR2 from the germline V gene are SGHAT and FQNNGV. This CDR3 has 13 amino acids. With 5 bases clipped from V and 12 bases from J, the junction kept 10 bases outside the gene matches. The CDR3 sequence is CASSESRGLGQFF. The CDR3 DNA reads TGTGCCAGCAGCGAATCCAGGGGGTTGGGGCAGTTCTTC.

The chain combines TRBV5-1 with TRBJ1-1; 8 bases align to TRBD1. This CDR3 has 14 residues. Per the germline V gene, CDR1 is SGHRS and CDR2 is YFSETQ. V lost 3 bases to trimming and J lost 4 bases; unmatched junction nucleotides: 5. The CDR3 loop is CASSYETGVTEAFF. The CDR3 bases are TGCGCCAGCAGCTACGAGACAGGGGTCACTGAAGCTTTCTTT.

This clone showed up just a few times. The CDR3 spells CASSFSRGANQPQHF. The CDR3 DNA follows: TGTGCCAGCAGTTTTAGTCGCGGTGCCAATCAGCCCCAGCATTTT. This sequence joins TRBV28 and TRBJ1-5; D remains unclear. Trimming stripped 3 bases from V and 3 bases from J, with 12 bases between. CDR3 length: 15 amino acids. CDR1 and CDR2 (germline): MDHEN, SYDVKM.

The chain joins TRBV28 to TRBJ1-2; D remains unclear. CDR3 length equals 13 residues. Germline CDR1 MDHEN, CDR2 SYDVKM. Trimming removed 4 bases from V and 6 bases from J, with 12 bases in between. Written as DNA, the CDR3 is TGTGCCAGCAGTTCCCTCGGGGATAATGGCTACACCTTC. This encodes CASSSLGDNGYTF.

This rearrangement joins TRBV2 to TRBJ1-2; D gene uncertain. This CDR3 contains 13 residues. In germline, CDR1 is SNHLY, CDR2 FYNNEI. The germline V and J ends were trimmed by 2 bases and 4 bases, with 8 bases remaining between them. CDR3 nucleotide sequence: TGTGCCAGCAGTGAACGGGGTAGCTATGGCTACACCTTC. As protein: CASSERGSYGYTF.

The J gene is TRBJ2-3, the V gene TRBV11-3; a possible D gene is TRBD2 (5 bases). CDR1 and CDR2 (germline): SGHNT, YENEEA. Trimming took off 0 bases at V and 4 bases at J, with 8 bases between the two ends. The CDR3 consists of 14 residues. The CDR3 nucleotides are TGTGCCAGCAGCTTAGATAGTAGCGCAGATACGCAGTATTTT. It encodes CASSLDSSADTQYF.

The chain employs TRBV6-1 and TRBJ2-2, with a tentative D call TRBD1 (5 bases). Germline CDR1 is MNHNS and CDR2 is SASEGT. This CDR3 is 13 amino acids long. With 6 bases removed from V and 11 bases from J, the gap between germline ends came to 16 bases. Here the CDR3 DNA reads TGTGCCAGCAGCGCCAGGGAAGTGGGAGAGCTGTTTTTT. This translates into CASSAREVGELFF.

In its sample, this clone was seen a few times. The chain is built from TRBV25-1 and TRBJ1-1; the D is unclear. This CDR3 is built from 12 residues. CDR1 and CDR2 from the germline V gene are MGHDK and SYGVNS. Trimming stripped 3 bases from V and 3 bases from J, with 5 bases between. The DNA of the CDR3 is TGTGCCAGCAGTGATATTGACACTGAAGCTTTCTTT. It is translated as CASSDIDTEAFF. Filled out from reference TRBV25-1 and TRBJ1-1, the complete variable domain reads EADIYQTPRYLVIGTGKKITLECSQTMGHDKMYWYQQDPGMELHLIHYSYGVNSTEKGDLSSESTVSRIRTEHFPLTLESARPSHTSQYLCASSDIDTEAFFGQGTRLTVV.

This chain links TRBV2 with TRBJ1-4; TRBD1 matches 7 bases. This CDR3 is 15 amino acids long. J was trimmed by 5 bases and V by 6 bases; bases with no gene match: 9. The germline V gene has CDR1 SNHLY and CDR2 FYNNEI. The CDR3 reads CASRGEQGLNEKLFF. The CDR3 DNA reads TGTGCCAGCAGGGGAGAACAGGGGTTGAATGAAAAACTGTTTTTT.

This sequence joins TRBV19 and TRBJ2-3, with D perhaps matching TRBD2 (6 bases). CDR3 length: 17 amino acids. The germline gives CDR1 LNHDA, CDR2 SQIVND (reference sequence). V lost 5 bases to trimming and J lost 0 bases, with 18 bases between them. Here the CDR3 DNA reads TGTGCCAGTAGTTTCCCGGGACTGGGTCATAGCACAGATACGCAGTATTTT. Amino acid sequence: CASSFPGLGHSTDTQYF.

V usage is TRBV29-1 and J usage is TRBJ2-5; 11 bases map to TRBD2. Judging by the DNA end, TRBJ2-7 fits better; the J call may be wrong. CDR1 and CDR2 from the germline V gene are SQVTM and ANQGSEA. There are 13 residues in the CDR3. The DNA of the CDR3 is TGCAGCGTACATACTAGCGGGGGTTACGAGCAGTACTTC. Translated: CSVHTSGGYEQYF.

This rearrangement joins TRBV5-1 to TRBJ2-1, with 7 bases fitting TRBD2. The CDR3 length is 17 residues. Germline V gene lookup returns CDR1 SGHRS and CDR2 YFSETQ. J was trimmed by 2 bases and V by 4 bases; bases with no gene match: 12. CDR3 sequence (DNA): TGCGCCAGCAGCCTAGGCTCAGGGACTAACCCCTACAATGAGCAGTTCTTC. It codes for CASSLGSGTNPYNEQFF.

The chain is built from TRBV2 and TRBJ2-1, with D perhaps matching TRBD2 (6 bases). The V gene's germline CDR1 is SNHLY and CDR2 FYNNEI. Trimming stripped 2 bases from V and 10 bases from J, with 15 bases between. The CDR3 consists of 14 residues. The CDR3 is CASSEIRTRGEQFF. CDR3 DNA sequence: TGTGCCAGCAGTGAAATACGGACGCGGGGCGAGCAGTTCTTC.

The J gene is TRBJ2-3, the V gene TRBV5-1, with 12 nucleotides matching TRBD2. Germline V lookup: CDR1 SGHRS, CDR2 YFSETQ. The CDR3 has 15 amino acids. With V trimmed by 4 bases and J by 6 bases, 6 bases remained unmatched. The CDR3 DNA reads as TGCGCCAGCAGCCCCACCCTAGCGGGAGGGGATACGCAGTATTTT. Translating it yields CASSPTLAGGDTQYF.

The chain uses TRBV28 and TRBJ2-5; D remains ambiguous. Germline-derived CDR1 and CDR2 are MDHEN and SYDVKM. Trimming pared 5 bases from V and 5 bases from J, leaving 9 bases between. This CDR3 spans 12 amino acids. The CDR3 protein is CASSGVGETQYF. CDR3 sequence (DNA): TGTGCCAGCAGTGGAGTCGGGGAGACCCAGTACTTC.